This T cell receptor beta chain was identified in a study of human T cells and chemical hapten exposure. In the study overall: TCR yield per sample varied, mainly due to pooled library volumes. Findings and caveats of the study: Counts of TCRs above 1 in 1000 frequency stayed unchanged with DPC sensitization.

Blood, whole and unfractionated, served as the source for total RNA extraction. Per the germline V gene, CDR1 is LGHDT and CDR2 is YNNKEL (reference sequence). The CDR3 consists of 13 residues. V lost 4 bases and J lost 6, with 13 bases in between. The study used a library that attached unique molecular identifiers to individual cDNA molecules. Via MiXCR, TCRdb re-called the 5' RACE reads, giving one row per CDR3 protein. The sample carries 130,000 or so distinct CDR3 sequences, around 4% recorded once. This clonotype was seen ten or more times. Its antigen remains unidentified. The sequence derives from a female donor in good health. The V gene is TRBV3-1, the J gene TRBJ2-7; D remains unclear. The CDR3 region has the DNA TGTGCCAGCAGCCCCCGCGCGGCGATCGAGCAGTACTTC. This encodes CASSPRAAIEQYF.